This record concerns one T cell receptor beta chain sequence. Its cognate antigen is unknown. Lysates of CMV-infected fibroblasts at around 9.1 ug/mL stimulated these cells. CD40L-negative CD69-negative CD45RO-high memory CD4+ T cells were sorted as populations depleted of antigen-responding cells. This CDR3 is built from 17 residues. The V and J ends lost 3 bases and 6 bases, in that order; junction bases with no gene match: 14. The germline V gene has CDR1 KGHSH and CDR2 LQKENI. This was the immunoSEQ version 4 assay in survey mode. Libraries were prepared by immunoSEQ multiplex PCR; TCRdb keeps only in-frame clonotypes and omits some of them. The sample has 25,000 to 35,000 clones; 78% are singletons. The data originate from a study of persistence of HIV-infected CD4 T cells.

V usage is TRBV18 and J usage is TRBJ1-1, with 9 bases lining up with TRBD1. The sample in question was CD4+ T cells sorted from PBMCs after roughly 18-hour stimulation, obtained from a patient who received antiretroviral therapy. This TCR derives from an adult woman with HIV who was CMV-seropositive. DNA of the CDR3: TGTGCCAGCTCACCGACCGTTGGGGACAGGGTAGGTGCTGAAGCTTTCTTT. Translated, it gives CASSPTVGDRVGAEAFF.